The 32 T cell receptor beta chains below come from one sample, sequenced in a study of blood T cells in healthy people across ages. Together with a sample-barcoded 5' primer, a J-beta primer mix was included in a second PCR lasting about 7 to 11 cycles. TCRdb re-analysed the 5' RACE reads in MiXCR, keeping a single row per CDR3 protein. The sample comprises approximately 940,000 distinct CDR3 sequences, about 44% of which are singletons, and 13% rests with the top ten. Sequencing was carried out using blood. The receptors were sampled from a young man in good health.

V is TRBV7-3 and J is TRBJ2-2; D possibly matches TRBD1 or TRBD2 (5 bases each). Germline V gene lookup returns CDR1 SGHTA and CDR2 FQGTGA. Trimming took 5 bases from V and 6 from J, leaving 13 bases between them. The CDR3 spans 14 residues. CDR3 protein: CASSKGPGPGELFF. CDR3 nucleotides: TGTGCCAGCAGCAAGGGTCCGGGACCCGGGGAGCTGTTTTTT.

The chain joins TRBV15 to TRBJ2-7; tentative D call: TRBD1 (5 bases). V shed 4 bases and J shed 0 bases, with 10 bases lying between them. The length of the CDR3 is 14 residues. The germline V gene encodes CDR1 LNHNV and CDR2 YYDKDF (reference sequence). In nucleotides, the CDR3 is TGTGCCACCAGCACAGGACATACCTCCTACGAGCAGTACTTC. Translating gives CATSTGHTSYEQYF.

In this sample, this clonotype turned up many times. A clone one base away is much larger, so this may be a read error. The chain couples TRBV6-2 or TRBV6-3 to TRBJ2-1; TRBD1 agrees at 7 bases. The DNA matches TRBJ2-7 better at its end, which makes the J call doubtful. This CDR3 is built from 15 residues. Germline CDR1 reads MNHEY; CDR2 reads SVGEGT. CDR3 residues: CASSPPRGSYNEQYF. The DNA for the CDR3 is TGTGCCAGCAGCCCCCCCAGGGGGTCCTACAATGAGCAGTACTTC.

This clonotype was detected ten times or more. The rearrangement joins TRBV20-1 to TRBJ2-3, with 8 bases lining up with TRBD2. Germline V gene lookup returns CDR1 DFQATT and CDR2 SNEGSKA (reference sequence). This CDR3 region has 18 residues. V dropped 4 bases and J dropped 2; count of bases not matched to a gene: 17. The CDR3 DNA follows: TGCAGTGCTACTTATTTACTTGAGGCGGGGGGATCCACAGATACGCAGTATTTT. Its protein product is CSATYLLEAGGSTDTQYF.

In this sample, this clonotype turned up a few times. This rearrangement joins TRBV5-1 to TRBJ2-1; 9 bases line up with TRBD2. The CDR3 has 15 residues. Germline CDR1 reads SGHRS; CDR2 reads YFSETQ. V lost 4 bases to trimming and J lost 5 bases; unmatched junction nucleotides: 7. In DNA form, the CDR3 reads TGCGCCAGCAGCGGGCTAGCGGGGACCGACAATGAGCAGTTCTTC. The encoded protein is CASSGLAGTDNEQFF.

This clonotype was detected a few times. The chain combines TRBV6-5 with TRBJ2-7; 8 nucleotides agree with TRBD1. The CDR3 loop spans 14 amino acids. The V and J ends lost 5 bases and 0 bases, in that order; junction bases with no gene match: 3. Germline values: CDR1 MNHEY, CDR2 SVGAGI. Here the CDR3 DNA reads TGTGCCAGCAGTGAGACAGGGGACTCCTACGAGCAGTACTTC. Translating gives CASSETGDSYEQYF.

There are a few counts of this clonotype. The chain carries TRBV7-9 and TRBJ1-5, with 7 bases aligning to TRBD1. The V gene end was trimmed by 5 bases and the J gene end by 3 bases; junction bases not matched to a gene: 10. The CDR3 spans 16 residues. In germline, CDR1 is SEHNR, CDR2 FQNEAQ (reference sequence). In DNA, the CDR3 is TGTGCCAGCAGCACGACTTCAGGGGGGGACAATCAGCCCCAGCATTTT. Amino acids: CASSTTSGGDNQPQHF. The complete variable domain, with remaining parts taken from reference TRBV7-9 and TRBJ1-5, reads DTGVSQNPRHKITKRGQNVTFRCDPISEHNRLYWYRQTLGQGPEFLTYFQNEAQLEKSRLLSDRFSAERPKGSFSTLEIQRTEQGDSAMYLCASSTTSGGDNQPQHFGDGTRLSIL.

The rearrangement uses TRBV28 and TRBJ2-4; TRBD2 aligns across 12 bases. This CDR3 is 16 amino acids long. Trimming removed 4 bases from V and 7 bases from J; junction bases left unmatched: 8. Germline values: CDR1 MDHEN, CDR2 SYDVKM. This CDR3 is CASSSTSGGSWNIQYF. In DNA form, the CDR3 reads TGTGCCAGCAGTTCGACTAGCGGGGGTTCGTGGAACATTCAGTACTTC.

V gene TRBV7-3 combines with J gene TRBJ1-2; D unresolved. CDR3 length equals 15 residues. V was cut by 5 bases and J by 3 bases, with 16 bases left in between. Per the germline V gene, CDR1 is SGHTA and CDR2 is FQGTGA. The CDR3 nucleotides are TGTGCCAGCAGCCTGACGGGAGACGGGTACTATGGCTACACCTTC. Residues: CASSLTGDGYYGYTF.

For this clonotype: A much larger clone differs from this one at a single base, so this may be a read error. J is TRBJ2-5 and V is TRBV28, with D maybe TRBD2 (7 bases). Trimming took 6 bases from V and 11 from J, leaving 22 bases between them. The germline gives CDR1 MDHEN, CDR2 SYDVKM. This CDR3 is 14 amino acids long. The CDR3 DNA follows: TGTGCCAGCAGCCCCCACAGGGACTACAATGAGCAGTACTTC. Its protein product is CASSPHRDYNEQYF.

There are a few counts of this clonotype. The chain is built from TRBV27 and TRBJ2-7, with 10 nucleotides matching TRBD1. Germline V gene lookup returns CDR1 MNHEY and CDR2 SMNVEV (reference sequence). The CDR3 is made up of 16 amino acids. The V segment lost 2 bases and the J segment 1 base; nucleotides outside the gene matches: 5. The CDR3 DNA reads TGTGCCAGCAGTTTAAGAGGGACAGGGGATTCCTACGAGCAGTACTTC. It is translated as CASSLRGTGDSYEQYF.

The table lists this clonotype with a few counts. A much larger clone lies a single base off, so this may be a read error. The V gene is TRBV4-2, the J gene TRBJ2-5; the match to TRBD2 covers 14 bases. This CDR3 is 16 amino acids long. The germline V gene encodes CDR1 LGHNA and CDR2 YNFKEQ. With 4 bases clipped from V and 11 bases from J, the junction kept 12 bases outside the gene matches. CDR3 coding DNA: TGTGCCAGCAGCCGATCCGGACTAGCGGGGGGAGATGAGCAGTACTTC. It specifies CASSRSGLAGGDEQYF.

This clonotype was found a few times. The rearrangement uses TRBV3-1 and TRBJ1-2; unclear D gene. Germline V CDR1 and CDR2: LGHDT, YNNKEL (reference sequence). V shed 2 bases and J shed 6 bases, with 13 bases lying between them. There are 14 residues in the CDR3. The CDR3 DNA sequence: TGTGCCAGCAGCCAATCCTCCAAGTCGCATGGCTACACCTTC. Translated: CASSQSSKSHGYTF.

This clonotype was counted a few times. V is TRBV12-3 or TRBV12-4 and J is TRBJ2-5, with TRBD1 identical over 9 bases. The CDR3 extends over 15 amino acids. V was clipped by 6 bases and J by 0 bases; unmatched bases: 5. The CDR3: CASSTNRGHQETQYF. The CDR3 region has the DNA TGTGCCAGCAGCACTAACAGGGGGCACCAAGAGACCCAGTACTTC.

This clonotype showed up just a few times. The chain uses TRBV10-3 and TRBJ2-7; 11 bases line up with TRBD1. The CDR3 is 16 amino acids. Unmatched junction bases numbered 10, after V lost 7 bases and J lost 2 bases. Germline V gene lookup returns CDR1 ENHRY and CDR2 SYGVKD. CDR3 loop: CAITTNRDRGAYEQYF. In nucleotides, the CDR3 is TGTGCCATCACAACAAACCGGGACAGGGGGGCCTACGAGCAGTACTTC.

The chain employs TRBV20-1 and TRBJ2-1, with D tentatively TRBD1 or TRBD2 (5 bases each). The CDR3 has 10 residues. Trimming took off 6 bases at V and 13 bases at J, with 13 bases between the two ends. CDR1 and CDR2 (germline): DFQATT, SNEGSKA (reference sequence). The CDR3 region has the DNA TGCAGTGCCCGGACGGGGCGCCAGTTCTTC. It encodes CSARTGRQFF.

The chain couples TRBV7-9 to TRBJ2-7, with 7 bases identical to TRBD1. Germline V gene sequence: CDR1 SEHNR, CDR2 FQNEAQ (reference sequence). Trimming at V came to 5 bases and at J to 3 bases, leaving 10 bases not matched to a gene. The CDR3 is 15 amino acids. CDR3 nucleotides: TGTGCCAGCAGCCCATTTGTAGGGGGCAACTACGAGCAGTACTTC. Its protein product is CASSPFVGGNYEQYF. Together with reference TRBV7-9 and TRBJ2-7, the CDR3 gives the full variable domain: DTGVSQNPRHKITKRGQNVTFRCDPISEHNRLYWYRQTLGQGPEFLTYFQNEAQLEKSRLLSDRFSAERPKGSFSTLEIQRTEQGDSAMYLCASSPFVGGNYEQYFGPGTRLTVT.

The chain links TRBV27 to TRBJ2-1; D not certain. This CDR3 region has 14 residues. V lost 2 bases to trimming and J lost 5 bases, with 10 bases between them. Looked up from germline, CDR1 is MNHEY and CDR2 is SMNVEV (reference sequence). CDR3 sequence reads: CASSLSATNNEQFF. The CDR3 DNA reads as TGTGCCAGCAGTTTAAGCGCCACCAACAATGAGCAGTTCTTC.

This clonotype showed up just a few times. V usage is TRBV28 and J usage is TRBJ1-2; D may be TRBD1 (5 bases). The CDR3 has 15 residues. The V end was cut by 2 bases, the J end by 0 bases, with 10 bases between. Per germline, CDR1 MDHEN and CDR2 SYDVKM. The chain's CDR3 is CASSLGNRPNYGYTF. The DNA of the CDR3 is TGTGCCAGCAGTTTAGGAAACAGGCCTAACTATGGCTACACCTTC.

The chain recombines TRBV3-1 with TRBJ2-1, with TRBD2 matching over 8 bases. The V gene end was trimmed by 4 bases and the J gene end by 4 bases; junction bases not matched to a gene: 6. The germline gives CDR1 LGHDT, CDR2 YNNKEL (reference sequence). The length of the CDR3 is 15 residues. The CDR3 spells CASSPGLEKYNEQFF. The CDR3 DNA reads as TGTGCCAGCAGCCCGGGACTAGAAAAATACAATGAGCAGTTCTTC.

The chain is built from TRBV29-1 and TRBJ1-2; D is undetermined. The CDR3 sequence is 14 residues long. Germline-derived CDR1 and CDR2 are SQVTM and ANQGSEA. V shed 6 bases and J shed 6 bases, with 20 bases lying between them. The DNA of the CDR3 is TGCAGCGTCCCACAGAATAGTGGGATGGATGGCTACACCTTC. Protein: CSVPQNSGMDGYTF.

This chain uses TRBV7-9 with TRBJ2-3; 10 bases map to TRBD1. CDR3 length equals 16 residues. Germline CDR1 SEHNR, CDR2 FQNEAQ (reference sequence). Unmatched junction bases numbered 11, after V lost 5 bases and J lost 6 bases. CDR3 bases: TGTGCCAGCAGCCCAGAACCGGGACAGGGGTTGGATACGCAGTATTTT. It translates to CASSPEPGQGLDTQYF.

This clonotype appeared a single time. It may be a read error: a sequence one base away is much more abundant. The rearrangement links TRBV4-2 to TRBJ2-1, with D possibly being TRBD1 or TRBD2 (5 bases each). The CDR3 loop spans 16 amino acids. Germline CDR1 and CDR2: LGHNA and YNFKEQ. V lost 4 bases and J lost 3, with 16 bases in between. For the CDR3, the DNA is TGTGCCAGCAGCCCCTGGAGGCAGGGTGACTACAATGAGCAGTTCTTC. Its protein product is CASSPWRQGDYNEQFF.

CDR3: CARAGGSIQETQYF. DNA for the CDR3: TGTGCCAGAGCAGGGGGAAGCATCCAAGAGACCCAGTACTTC. This sequence joins TRBV2 and TRBJ2-5; 7 bases are shared with TRBD1. Germline V gene sequence: CDR1 SNHLY, CDR2 FYNNEI. V gave up 9 bases and J gave up 1 base; unmatched junction bases: 8. The CDR3 runs 14 residues.

This sequence joins TRBV3-1 and TRBJ2-1; possible D gene TRBD1, 6 bases. From germline, CDR1 is LGHDT and CDR2 YNNKEL (reference sequence). CDR3 length: 13 amino acids. V was cut by 1 base and J by 7 bases, with 8 bases left in between. The CDR3 sequence is CASSQVGQNEQFF. In DNA, the CDR3 is TGTGCCAGCAGCCAAGTTGGACAGAATGAGCAGTTCTTC.

The genes are TRBV7-9 and TRBJ1-5; D gene uncertain. CDR1 is SEHNR and CDR2 is FQNEAQ in the germline V gene (reference sequence). The CDR3 is 15 amino acids. V dropped 1 base and J dropped 2 bases, with 9 bases sitting between them. The CDR3, as DNA: TGTGCCAGCAGCTTAGGTTCAGCACGCAATCAGCCCCAGCATTTT. This gives the protein CASSLGSARNQPQHF.

CDR3 region: CASSPRQGRETQYF. CDR3 nucleotides: TGCGCCAGCAGCCCGAGACAGGGAAGAGAGACCCAGTACTTC. The chain combines TRBV5-1 with TRBJ2-5; TRBD1 matches 7 bases. V shed 4 bases, J shed 4 bases, and the junction held 7 bases outside the gene matches. The CDR3 runs to 14 residues. CDR1 SGHRS and CDR2 YFSETQ come from the germline V gene.

The chain links TRBV4-3 to TRBJ2-5; D is perhaps TRBD1 or TRBD2 (6 bases each). The length of the CDR3 is 14 residues. Germline loops: CDR1 LGHNA, CDR2 YSLEER. Trimming cost V 1 base and J 11 bases, with 17 bases left between them. The CDR3 DNA is TGCGCCAGCAGCCAAGTAATACAGGGAGGTTGGCAGTACTTC. It codes for CASSQVIQGGWQYF.

The chain joins TRBV7-2 to TRBJ2-2, with 9 bases matching TRBD1. Trimming at V came to 5 bases and at J to 7 bases, leaving 11 bases not matched to a gene. CDR3 size: 16 residues. Germline CDR1 is SGHTA and CDR2 is FQGNSA. The CDR3 region is CASSLITGGYDGELFF. In nucleotides, the CDR3 is TGTGCCAGCAGCCTCATTACAGGGGGCTATGACGGGGAGCTGTTTTTT.

The rearrangement links TRBV20-1 to TRBJ1-5, with 9 nucleotides matching TRBD1. The CDR3 covers 16 residues. Per the germline V gene, CDR1 is DFQATT and CDR2 is SNEGSKA (reference sequence). With 0 bases clipped from V and 1 base from J, the junction kept 4 bases outside the gene matches. CDR3 in amino acids: CSARDPGQGSNQPQHF. CDR3 DNA sequence: TGCAGTGCTAGAGACCCGGGACAGGGCAGCAATCAGCCCCAGCATTTT.

The CDR3 DNA reads as TGTGCCACCAGTGAGGGACTAGCGGGAGTACGCGAGCAGTACTTC. Residues: CATSEGLAGVREQYF. This chain joins TRBV24-1 and TRBJ2-5; 14 bases agree with TRBD2. The DNA end lines up better with TRBJ2-7; the J call may be wrong. This CDR3 has 15 amino acids. CDR1 is KGHDR and CDR2 is SFDVKD in the germline V gene.

This chain links TRBV24-1 with TRBJ2-3, with 7 bases aligning to TRBD2. This CDR3 region has 16 residues. J was trimmed by 6 bases and V by 12 bases; bases with no gene match: 20. CDR1 is KGHDR, CDR2 SFDVKD, per germline. The CDR3: CAAPSPGRGSRDTQYF. The CDR3 bases are TGTGCCGCTCCCTCTCCCGGGCGGGGGAGCAGGGATACGCAGTATTTT.